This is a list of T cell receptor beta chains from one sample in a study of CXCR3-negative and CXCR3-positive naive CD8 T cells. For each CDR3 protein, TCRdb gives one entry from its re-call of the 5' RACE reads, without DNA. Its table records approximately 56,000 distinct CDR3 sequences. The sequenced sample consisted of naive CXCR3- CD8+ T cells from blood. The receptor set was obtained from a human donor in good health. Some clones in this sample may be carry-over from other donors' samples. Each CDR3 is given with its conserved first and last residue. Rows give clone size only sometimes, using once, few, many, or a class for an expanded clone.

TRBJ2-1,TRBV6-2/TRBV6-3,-,CASSQPRVRVANEQFF
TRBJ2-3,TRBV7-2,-,CASSLAGGSDTQYF
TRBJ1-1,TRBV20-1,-,CSARDGQGKWVNTEAFF
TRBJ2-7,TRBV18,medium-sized,CASSPPTPQYEQYF
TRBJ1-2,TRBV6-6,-,CASSYSRGGQVPDGYTF
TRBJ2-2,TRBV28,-,CASSLLSNRPGELFF
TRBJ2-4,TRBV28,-,CASSPFAGPTSKNIQYF
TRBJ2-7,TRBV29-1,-,CSVGGLANTYEQYF
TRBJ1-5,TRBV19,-,CASSEHSPQSQHF
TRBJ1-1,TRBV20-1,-,CSAGAGTEAFF
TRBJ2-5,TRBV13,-,CASSLKAGPGMETQYF
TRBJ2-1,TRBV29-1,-,CSVLDRGNEQFF
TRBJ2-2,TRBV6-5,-,CASMDYYTGELFF
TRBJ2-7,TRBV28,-,CASSLPPPGSLSSYEQYF
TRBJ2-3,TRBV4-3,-,CASSQAGATSTDTQYF
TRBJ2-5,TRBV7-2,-,CASAGRKETQYF
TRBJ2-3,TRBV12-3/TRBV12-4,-,CASSLRRGGNTDTQYF
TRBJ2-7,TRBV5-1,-,CASSRYGTGIYEQYF
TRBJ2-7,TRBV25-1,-,CASSVQGANYEQYF
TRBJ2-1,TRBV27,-,CASSPWGAGDRDEQFF
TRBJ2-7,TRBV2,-,CASSDLPAYEQYF
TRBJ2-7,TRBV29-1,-,CSVQAGNSYEQYF
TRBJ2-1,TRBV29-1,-,CSGGTGKKDYNEQFF
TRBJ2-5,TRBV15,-,CATSRDRSPQETQYF
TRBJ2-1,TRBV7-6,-,CASSLRGQDNEQFF
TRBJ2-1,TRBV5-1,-,CASSDSPRRSGNEQFF
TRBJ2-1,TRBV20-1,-,CSARDLGLVIYRSGEQFF
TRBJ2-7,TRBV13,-,CASSPQGRVPEQYF
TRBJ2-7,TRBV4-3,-,CASGRGLAEAYEQYF
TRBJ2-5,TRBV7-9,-,CASSLTGPYQETQYF
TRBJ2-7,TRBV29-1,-,CSGGQGGYEQYF
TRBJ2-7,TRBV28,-,CASSGGTAAPLYEQYF
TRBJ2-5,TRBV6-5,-,CASSYSVGVGRETQYF
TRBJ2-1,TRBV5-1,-,CASSLGTGGTYNEQFF
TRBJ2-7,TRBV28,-,CASSATGGGGEQYF
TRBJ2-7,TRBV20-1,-,CSATHAQQPGQGSYEQYF
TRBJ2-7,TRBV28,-,CASTPAKAGGSGSYEQYF
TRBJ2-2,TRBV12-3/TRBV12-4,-,CASTNTGGELFF
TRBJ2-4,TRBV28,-,CASSSTHTGLAVAKNIQYF
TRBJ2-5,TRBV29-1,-,CSVEVRGVGQETQYF
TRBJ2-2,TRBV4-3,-,CASSQARTTDTGELFF
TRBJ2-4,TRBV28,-,CASGQGTSGGAMDIQYF
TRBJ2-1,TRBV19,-,CASSIDLVLGSYNEQFF
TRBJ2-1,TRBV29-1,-,CSVEPGGEYEQFF
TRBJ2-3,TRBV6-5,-,CASSYSPMDTQYF
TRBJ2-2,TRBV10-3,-,CAIMGQRDSNTGELFF
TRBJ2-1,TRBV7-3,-,CASSGGLAGGPPYNEQFF
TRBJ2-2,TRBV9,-,CASSVQAGALNTGELFF
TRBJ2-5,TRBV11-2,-,CASSLQETQYF
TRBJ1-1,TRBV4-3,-,CASSQDRAANTEAFF
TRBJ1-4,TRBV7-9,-,CASSLGTKPANEKLFF
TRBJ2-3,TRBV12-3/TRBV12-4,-,CASSLATTDTQYF
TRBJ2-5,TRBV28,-,CASTLRGQETQYF
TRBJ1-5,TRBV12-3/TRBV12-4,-,CASSGTGWQPQHF
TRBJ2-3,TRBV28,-,CASSFRDVSTDTQYF
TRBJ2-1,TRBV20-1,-,CSATSGGSSYNEQFF
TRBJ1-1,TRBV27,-,CASSLSAGPEAFF
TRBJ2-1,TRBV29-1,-,CSVDGLASHNEQFF
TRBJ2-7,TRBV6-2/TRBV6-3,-,CASSYGGGSTYEQYF